The source of this T cell receptor (beta chain) is a study of blood T cells in healthy people across ages. Regarding the study as a whole: CMV status of donors was unknown, possibly confounding expanded clonotype changes.

The use of a sample-barcoded 5' primer and a J-beta primer mix characterized a second PCR of roughly 6 to 11 cycles. TCRdb independently ran MiXCR on the 5' RACE reads; one entry per CDR3 protein. Among some 1,800,000 distinct CDR3 sequences listed, 39% were seen once. V dropped 10 bases and J dropped 1; count of bases not matched to a gene: 10. The CDR3 loop spans 16 amino acids. This clonotype was detected a few times. Its target is not known. V usage is TRBV12-3 or TRBV12-4 and J usage is TRBJ2-6; 7 nucleotides line up with TRBD1. This clonotype was obtained from a human donor in good health. The sequenced sample consisted of blood. DNA of the CDR3: TGTGCCATTACAGGGGTGTTTGATTCTGGGGCCAACGTCCTGACTTTC. It yields the protein CAITGVFDSGANVLTF.